A selection of T cell receptor beta chains follows, all from one sample in a study of T cell responses to AZD1222 COVID-19 vaccine. Method: immunoSEQ multiplex PCR; TCRdb's copy keeps in-frame clones and lacks some. Of 200,000 or so clones listed, more than 75% are singletons. The specimen was peripheral blood, collected on day 0 of MenACWY control vaccination. The source of these receptors is an adult in good health. Both conserved end residues are part of each CDR3. A D gene is named only where the DNA matches it firmly. Clone size is given for some rows only: seen once, a few or many times, or a class if the clone is expanded.

j_call v_call d_call clone_size cdr3_aa cdr3_nt
TRBJ2-4 TRBV25-1 NA NA CASSEGGLALKNIQYF TGTGCCAGCAGTGAAGGAGGATTAGCCCTAAAAAACATTCAGTACTTC
TRBJ1-6 TRBV4-2 NA NA CASSQGPAGEPLHF TGTGCCAGCAGCCAAGGGCCGGCGGGAGAACCCCTCCACTTT
TRBJ2-7 TRBV28 TRBD2 NA CASSLSGRAFSYEQYF TGTGCCAGCAGTTTAAGCGGGAGGGCTTTCTCCTACGAGCAGTACTTC
TRBJ2-2 TRBV10-2 TRBD2 once CASRNSRTSGIRPGQPGELFF TGCGCCAGCAGGAATTCCAGGACTAGCGGGATCCGGCCCGGGCAGCCGGGGGAGCTGTTTTTT
TRBJ2-7 TRBV2 TRBD2 NA CATFDRAGDAYEQYF TGTGCCACCTTTGATAGGGCGGGGGACGCCTACGAGCAGTACTTC
TRBJ2-3 TRBV30 NA NA CAWGNQGRSTDTQYF TGTGCCTGGGGGAACCAGGGCAGGAGCACAGATACGCAGTATTTT
TRBJ2-2 TRBV6-5 NA once CASSYSRAELFF TGTGCCAGCAGTTACTCCCGAGCGGAGCTGTTTTTT
TRBJ2-7 TRBV5-6 NA NA CASGRPGSSYEQYF TGTGCCAGCGGACGGCCCGGCAGCTCCTACGAGCAGTACTTC
TRBJ2-4 TRBV5-5 TRBD1 NA CASSLGQGVTKNIQYF TGTGCCAGCAGCTTGGGCCAGGGGGTAACCAAAAACATTCAGTACTTC
TRBJ1-2 TRBV9 NA once CASSVRGDYGYTF TGTGCCAGCAGCGTCCGGGGGGACTATGGCTACACCTTC
TRBJ2-5 TRBV2 NA NA CASKEGSIQETQYF TGTGCCAGCAAGGAGGGGTCTATACAAGAGACCCAGTACTTC
TRBJ1-5 TRBV20-1 NA NA CSASTGIPQPQHF TGCAGTGCTAGTACAGGGATCCCTCAGCCCCAGCATTTT
TRBJ2-2 TRBV2 TRBD1 NA CASSDRTGGTGELFF TGTGCCAGCAGTGACCGGACAGGGGGCACCGGGGAGCTGTTTTTT
TRBJ2-7 TRBV5-1 TRBD2 NA CASSLLAEGNLEQYF TGCGCCAGCAGCTTGCTAGCGGAGGGAAATCTCGAGCAGTACTTC
TRBJ2-6 TRBV27 NA few CASSESSGANVLTF TGTGCCAGCAGTGAGAGCTCTGGGGCCAACGTCCTGACTTTC
TRBJ2-7 TRBV7-7 TRBD2 NA CASSTTSGSAHYEQYF TGTGCTAGCAGCACGACTAGCGGGAGCGCGCACTACGAGCAGTACTTC
TRBJ2-1 TRBV28 TRBD2 NA CASSRPIAGGLNEQFF TGTGCCAGCAGCAGACCGATAGCGGGAGGTTTAAATGAGCAGTTCTTC
TRBJ1-6 TRBV3-1/TRBV3-2 NA NA CASSQGGGSSPLHF TGTGCCAGCAGCCAGGGCGGAGGGTCATCACCCCTCCACTTT
TRBJ2-7 TRBV30 TRBD1 NA CAWRTGNYEQYF TGTGCCTGGCGGACAGGGAACTACGAGCAGTACTTC
TRBJ2-7 TRBV11-2 NA NA CASSFDDIAYEQYF TGTGCCAGCAGCTTTGATGATATCGCCTACGAGCAGTACTTC
TRBJ1-1 TRBV12-3/TRBV12-4 NA NA CASSEPGQSFGFF TGTGCCAGCAGCGAACCGGGGCAGAGCTTCGGTTTCTTT
TRBJ1-5 TRBV6-2/TRBV6-3 TRBD1 NA CASSWDSTNQPQHF TGTGCCAGCAGTTGGGACAGTACAAATCAGCCCCAGCATTTT
TRBJ1-4 TRBV5-1 TRBD1 NA CASSEGQGLPNEKLFF TGCGCCAGCAGCGAAGGACAGGGTTTACCCAATGAAAAACTGTTTTTT
TRBJ2-4 TRBV6-2/TRBV6-3 NA NA CASSSTRTVAMVKNIQYF TGTGCCAGCAGTTCCACCCGGACAGTCGCCATGGTCAAAAACATTCAGTACTTC
TRBJ1-5 TRBV4-2 NA NA CASSQVDTPGQGTDQPQHF TGTGCCAGCAGCCAAGTCGATACCCCGGGCCAGGGGACTGATCAGCCCCAGCATTTT
TRBJ1-5 TRBV23-1 NA NA CASSQEGCQPQHF TGCGCCAGCAGTCAAGAGGGCTGTCAGCCCCAGCATTTT
TRBJ2-7 TRBV28 NA NA CASSGYRHEQYF TGTGCCAGCAGTGGGTACCGACACGAGCAGTACTTC
TRBJ2-1 TRBV27 TRBD2 once CASHSGGNYNEQFF TGTGCCAGCCATAGCGGGGGAAACTACAATGAGCAGTTCTTC
TRBJ2-1 TRBV9 TRBD2 NA CASSPRLAGDEQFF TGTGCCAGCAGCCCTCGGCTAGCGGGAGATGAGCAGTTCTTC
TRBJ1-2 TRBV28 NA NA CASTRANYGYTF TGTGCCAGCACCCGAGCTAACTATGGCTACACCTTC
TRBJ2-7 TRBV30 TRBD1 NA CACNGRTGSGEQYF TGTGCCTGCAACGGCCGGACAGGATCGGGAGAGCAGTACTTC
TRBJ1-5 TRBV5-1 NA NA CASSFDGGNQPQHF TGCGCCAGCAGCTTTGATGGGGGCAATCAGCCCCAGCATTTT
TRBJ1-1 TRBV2 NA once CASSDPGTEAFF TGTGCCAGCAGTGACCCGGGCACTGAAGCTTTCTTT
TRBJ2-7 TRBV6-6 NA once CASSYGQSYEQYF TGTGCCAGCAGTTACGGACAATCCTACGAGCAGTACTTC
TRBJ2-7 TRBV6-5 NA NA CASSTRGRYEQYF TGTGCCAGCAGTACACGAGGGAGGTACGAGCAGTACTTC
TRBJ2-7 TRBV6-2/TRBV6-3 TRBD1 NA CASSRTGQGARYEQYF TGTGCCAGCAGCCGGACCGGACAGGGGGCGCGGTACGAGCAGTACTTC
TRBJ2-7 TRBV7-8 NA NA CASSPAVGGGYYEQYF TGTGCCAGCAGCCCTGCTGTAGGGGGGGGATACTACGAGCAGTACTTC
TRBJ2-1 TRBV7-8 TRBD2 NA CASSIRTSGGRNNEQFF TGTGCCAGCAGCATCCGGACTAGCGGGGGAAGAAACAATGAGCAGTTCTTC
TRBJ1-6 TRBV19 NA NA CASREGFNSPLHF TGTGCCAGTAGAGAGGGGTTCAATTCACCCCTCCACTTT
TRBJ1-4 TRBV4-1 NA NA CASNFVGDEKLFF TGCGCCAGCAACTTTGTCGGGGATGAAAAACTGTTTTTT
TRBJ1-1 TRBV5-1 TRBD1 NA CASSMPTGGGTEAFF TGCGCCAGCAGCATGCCGACAGGGGGTGGCACTGAAGCTTTCTTT
TRBJ2-7 TRBV25-1 NA NA CASSDGRRNEQYF TGTGCCAGCAGTGATGGACGGCGGAACGAGCAGTACTTC